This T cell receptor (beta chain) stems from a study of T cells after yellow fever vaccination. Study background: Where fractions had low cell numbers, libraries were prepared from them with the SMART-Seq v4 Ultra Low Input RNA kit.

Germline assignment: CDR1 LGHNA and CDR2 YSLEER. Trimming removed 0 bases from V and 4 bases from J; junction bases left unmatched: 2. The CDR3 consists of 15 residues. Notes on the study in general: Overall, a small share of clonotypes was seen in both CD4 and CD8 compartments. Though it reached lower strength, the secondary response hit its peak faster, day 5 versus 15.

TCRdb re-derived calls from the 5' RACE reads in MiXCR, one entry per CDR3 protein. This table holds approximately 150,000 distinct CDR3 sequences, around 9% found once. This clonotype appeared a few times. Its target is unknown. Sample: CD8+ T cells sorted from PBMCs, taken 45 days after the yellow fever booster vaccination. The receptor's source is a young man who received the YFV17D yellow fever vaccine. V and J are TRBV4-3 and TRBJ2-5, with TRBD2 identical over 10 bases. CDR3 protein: CASSQELAGVETQYF. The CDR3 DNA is TGCGCCAGCAGCCAAGAGCTAGCGGGGGTAGAGACCCAGTACTTC.